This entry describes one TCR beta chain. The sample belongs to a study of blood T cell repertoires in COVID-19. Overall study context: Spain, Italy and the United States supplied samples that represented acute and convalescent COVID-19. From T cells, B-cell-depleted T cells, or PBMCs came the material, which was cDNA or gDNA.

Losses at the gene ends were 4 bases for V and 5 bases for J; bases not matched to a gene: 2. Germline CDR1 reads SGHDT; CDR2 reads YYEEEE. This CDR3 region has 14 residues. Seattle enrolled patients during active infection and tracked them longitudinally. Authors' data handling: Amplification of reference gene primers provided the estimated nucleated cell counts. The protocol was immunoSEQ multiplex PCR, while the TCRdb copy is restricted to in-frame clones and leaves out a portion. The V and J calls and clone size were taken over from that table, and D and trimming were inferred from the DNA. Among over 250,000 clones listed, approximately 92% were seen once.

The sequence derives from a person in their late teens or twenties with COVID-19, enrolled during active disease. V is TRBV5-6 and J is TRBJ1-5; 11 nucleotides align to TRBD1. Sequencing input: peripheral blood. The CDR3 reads CASSPGQGDQPQHF. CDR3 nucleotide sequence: TGTGCCAGCAGCCCGGGACAGGGGGATCAGCCCCAGCATTTT.